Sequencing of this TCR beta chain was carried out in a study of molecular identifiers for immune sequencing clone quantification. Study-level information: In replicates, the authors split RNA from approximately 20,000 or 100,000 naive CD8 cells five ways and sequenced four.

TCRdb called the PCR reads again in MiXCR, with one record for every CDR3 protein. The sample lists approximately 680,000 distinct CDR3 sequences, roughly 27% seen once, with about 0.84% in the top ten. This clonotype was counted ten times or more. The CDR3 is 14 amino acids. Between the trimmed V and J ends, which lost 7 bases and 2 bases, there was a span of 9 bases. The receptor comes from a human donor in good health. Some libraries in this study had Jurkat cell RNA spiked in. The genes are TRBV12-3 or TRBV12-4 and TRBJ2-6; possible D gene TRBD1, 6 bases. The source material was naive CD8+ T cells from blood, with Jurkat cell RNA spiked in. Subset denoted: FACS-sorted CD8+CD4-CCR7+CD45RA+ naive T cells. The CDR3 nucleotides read TGTGCCAGCAAGAACAGGGCTGGGGCCAACGTCCTGACTTTC. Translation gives CASKNRAGANVLTF.